This TCR beta chain was recorded in a study of T cell changes during pregnancy in multiple sclerosis. TCRdb's table, derived via immunoSEQ multiplex PCR, lists solely in-frame clones and lacks some. Of 45,000 to 65,000 clones listed, nearly 95% are singletons. The germline V gene encodes CDR1 LNHDA and CDR2 SQIVND (reference sequence). V lost 5 bases to trimming and J lost 5 bases; unmatched junction nucleotides: 2. The CDR3 has 13 amino acids. Here the sequenced sample was CD8+ T cells from peripheral blood mononuclear cells, taken in the third trimester of pregnancy. The receptor comes from a female donor with multiple sclerosis, enrolled in a pregnancy study. The chain is built from TRBV19 and TRBJ1-2; 10 positions match TRBD1. The CDR3 loop reads CASSRDRGYGYTF. CDR3 nucleotides: TGTGCCAGTAGTCGGGACAGGGGTTATGGCTACACCTTC. The variable domain in full, completed from reference TRBV19 and TRBJ1-2, reads DGGITQSPKYLFRKEGQNVTLSCEQNLNHDAMYWYRQDPGQGLRLIYYSQIVNDFQKGDIAEGYSVSREKKESFPLTVTSAQKNPTAFYLCASSRDRGYGYTFGSGTRLTVV.